One sample yielded the 27 T cell receptor beta chains listed below, sequenced in a study of T cells in Graves' hyperthyroidism and ophthalmopathy. It was RNA transcripts that yielded the amplified TCR beta CDR3 regions. The TCR CDR3 first-round RT-PCR relied on the HTBI primer set. TCRdb processed the multiplex PCR reads anew with MiXCR; each CDR3 protein has one entry. The table includes around 620,000 distinct CDR3 sequences, 16% detected once. The sequenced sample consisted of blood. The receptors come from a woman in her twenties or thirties with Graves' hyperthyroidism.

This clonotype was found many times. The chain recombines TRBV19 with TRBJ2-1; the D is unclear. The CDR3 length is 14 residues. With 3 bases removed from V and 5 bases from J, the gap between germline ends came to 11 bases. Germline V gene lookup returns CDR1 LNHDA and CDR2 SQIVND (reference sequence). The CDR3 sequence is CASSIALENNEQFF. The CDR3 nucleotides read TGTGCCAGTAGTATTGCCCTAGAAAACAATGAGCAGTTCTTC.

This clonotype was seen many times. The chain carries TRBV29-1 and TRBJ2-3, with TRBD2 as a possible D gene (6 bases). Germline CDR1 SQVTM, CDR2 ANQGSEA. The CDR3 runs to 12 residues. V lost 4 bases to trimming and J lost 2 bases, with 7 bases between them. CDR3 coding DNA: TGCAGCGTTGGGGGGGACACAGATACGCAGTATTTT. Encoded protein: CSVGGDTDTQYF.

The gene calls are TRBV30 and TRBJ2-1; D tentatively reads TRBD1 or TRBD2 (7 bases each). Germline assignment: CDR1 GTSNPN and CDR2 SVGIG (reference sequence). The CDR3 is 15 amino acids. Between the trimmed V and J ends, which lost 3 bases and 8 bases, there was a span of 20 bases. The CDR3 region has the DNA TGTGCCTGGAGAATCAGGGAGGGGGCGGGTGATGAGCAGTTCTTC. Its protein product is CAWRIREGAGDEQFF.

This clonotype was counted at least ten times. Here the CDR3 DNA reads TGTGCCAGTCGCCCTCCTATGAGGCTTCTCGAGCAGTACTTC. It is translated as CASRPPMRLLEQYF. The J gene is TRBJ2-7, the V gene TRBV28; D is unresolved. CDR1 is MDHEN and CDR2 is SYDVKM in the germline V gene. The CDR3 totals 14 residues. V dropped 9 bases and J dropped 6 bases, with 21 bases sitting between them.

The chain has TRBV7-2 and TRBJ1-2, with 9 positions matching TRBD1. The CDR3 covers 13 residues. Germline V CDR1 and CDR2: SGHTA, FQGNSA. The J segment lost 12 bases and the V segment lost 3 bases, leaving 8 bases of the junction unmatched. The CDR3 protein is CASSFPGTGFNTF. Here the CDR3 DNA reads TGTGCCAGCAGCTTCCCCGGGACAGGGTTTAACACCTTC.

This clonotype occurred many times. The V call is TRBV7-2, the J call TRBJ2-2; TRBD2 matches 11 bases. The CDR3 has 17 residues. V gave up 1 base and J gave up 2 bases; unmatched junction bases: 3. Per the germline V gene, CDR1 is SGHTA and CDR2 is FQGNSA. DNA of the CDR3: TGTGCCAGCAGCTTAGATGGGACTAGCGGAAACACCGGGGAGCTGTTTTTT. Its protein product is CASSLDGTSGNTGELFF.

A note on this clonotype: This could be a read error, since a much larger clone is one nucleotide away. The chain recombines TRBV3-1 with TRBJ2-1, with D possibly matching TRBD2 (6 bases). The V gene lost 4 bases and the J gene lost 4 bases, with 23 bases spanning the gap. The CDR3 sequence is 18 residues long. CDR1 and CDR2 from the germline V gene are LGHDT and YNNKEL (reference sequence). The CDR3: CASSPGTGGTTPYNEQFF. Written as DNA, the CDR3 is TGTGCCAGCAGCCCCGGGACTGGCGGGACGACTCCTTACAATGAGCAGTTCTTC.

The table lists this clonotype with many counts. The chain carries TRBV13 and TRBJ2-2; D gene unclear. V was shortened by 0 bases and J by 1 base, with 3 bases between the two germline ends. Germline-derived CDR1 and CDR2 are PRHDT and FYEKMQ (reference sequence). The CDR3 runs 14 residues. CDR3 nucleotide sequence: TGTGCCAGCAGCTTAGGCGAGAACACCGGGGAGCTGTTTTTT. Translating gives CASSLGENTGELFF.

V and J are TRBV6-2 or TRBV6-3 and TRBJ2-1; D may correspond to TRBD1 or TRBD2 (6 bases each). Between the trimmed V and J ends, which lost 0 bases and 5 bases, there was a span of 11 bases. Germline-derived CDR1 and CDR2 are MNHEY and SVGEGT. The CDR3 spans 15 residues. In nucleotides, the CDR3 is TGTGCCAGCAGTTACTCGAGGGGGGTGAACAATGAGCAGTTCTTC. Translation: CASSYSRGVNNEQFF.

This clonotype was counted ten times or more. This rearrangement joins TRBV12-3 or TRBV12-4 to TRBJ2-1, with TRBD2 matching over 11 bases. V gave up 7 bases and J gave up 8 bases; unmatched junction bases: 7. The CDR3 length is 14 residues. The CDR3 DNA reads TGTGCCAGCAAGGGTAGCGGGAGGGCCTATGAGCAGTTCTTC. Its protein is CASKGSGRAYEQFF.

Many counts were recorded for this clonotype. The chain has TRBV28 and TRBJ2-3; D remains ambiguous. The CDR3 spans 15 residues. The germline V gene has CDR1 MDHEN and CDR2 SYDVKM. Trimming removed 3 bases at V and 2 bases at J, with 12 bases between. The CDR3 spells CASSFKQLFTDTQYF. DNA for the CDR3: TGTGCCAGCAGTTTCAAGCAACTCTTCACAGATACGCAGTATTTT.

This clonotype has a count of ten or more. The chain uses TRBV9 and TRBJ2-7; D might be TRBD1 or TRBD2, each matching 6 bases. The CDR3 is 15 residues long. Germline V CDR1 and CDR2: SGDLS, YYNGEE. V shed 0 bases and J shed 2 bases, with 12 bases lying between them. CDR3 sequence: CASSVGGANPYEQYF. In DNA form, the CDR3 reads TGTGCCAGCAGCGTAGGGGGGGCGAACCCCTACGAGCAGTACTTC.

This clonotype was observed a few times. The chain combines TRBV6-1 with TRBJ2-1; 8 bases line up with TRBD2. Looked up from germline, CDR1 is MNHNS and CDR2 is SASEGT. The CDR3 has 16 residues. V lost 5 bases, J lost 1 base, and 7 bases stayed unmatched. DNA for the CDR3: TGTGCCAGCAGTCCCCCGGGGGGGGTATCCTACAATGAGCAGTTCTTC. This translates into CASSPPGGVSYNEQFF.

This clonotype was detected only a few times. The chain combines TRBV20-1 with TRBJ2-3; perhaps TRBD2 as D (6 bases). Germline CDR1 is DFQATT and CDR2 is SNEGSKA (reference sequence). The CDR3 is made up of 15 amino acids. Trimming cost V 5 bases and J 2 bases, with 17 bases left between them. The CDR3 sequence: CSAAGTQHHTDTQYF. CDR3 coding DNA: TGCAGTGCTGCCGGGACTCAACATCACACAGATACGCAGTATTTT.

This clonotype was counted ten times or more. The V call is TRBV28, the J call TRBJ1-2; TRBD1 matches at 7 bases. The CDR3 is made up of 12 amino acids. V gave up 11 bases and J gave up 6 bases; unmatched junction bases: 9. Germline V gives CDR1 MDHEN, CDR2 SYDVKM. The CDR3, as DNA: TGTGCCTCAAAGCGAGGGGGCAATGGCTACACCTTC. Protein sequence: CASKRGGNGYTF.

The chain couples TRBV30 to TRBJ2-7; D might be TRBD1 or TRBD2, each matching 5 bases. The CDR3 loop spans 16 amino acids. Germline V CDR1 and CDR2: GTSNPN, SVGIG (reference sequence). The V and J ends lost 2 bases and 0 bases respectively, with 17 bases between them. The CDR3 is CAWSPLLAGSSYEQYF. CDR3 in DNA: TGTGCCTGGAGTCCTTTATTGGCAGGGAGCTCCTACGAGCAGTACTTC. Full variable domain (rest looked up from reference TRBV30 and TRBJ2-7): SQTIHQWPATLVQPVGSPLSLECTVEGTSNPNLYWYRQAAGRGLQLLFYSVGIGQISSEVPQNLSASRPQDRQFILSSKKLLLSDSGFYLCAWSPLLAGSSYEQYFGPGTRLTVT.

This clonotype was detected ten times or more. The genes are TRBV6-2 or TRBV6-3 and TRBJ1-5; 7 positions match TRBD1. The J segment lost 8 bases and the V segment lost 4 bases, leaving 8 bases of the junction unmatched. The CDR3 has 14 residues. In germline, CDR1 is MNHEY, CDR2 SVGEGT. The CDR3 here is CASSSNRGEEPQHF. The CDR3 DNA is TGTGCCAGCAGTTCCAACAGGGGAGAGGAGCCCCAGCATTTT.

This clonotype showed up many times. The rearrangement uses TRBV5-1 and TRBJ2-3; perhaps TRBD1 as D (5 bases). The CDR3 extends over 15 amino acids. Germline CDR1 is SGHRS and CDR2 is YFSETQ. V dropped 3 bases and J dropped 2 bases, with 13 bases sitting between them. The CDR3, as DNA: TGCGCCAGCAGCTCTACAGGCAGCCACACAGATACGCAGTATTTT. This gives the protein CASSSTGSHTDTQYF.

This clonotype was picked up many times. The chain uses TRBV6-1 and TRBJ2-7; 9 bases agree with TRBD1. The CDR3 length is 14 residues. Germline CDR1 MNHNS, CDR2 SASEGT. V dropped 7 bases and J dropped 5; count of bases not matched to a gene: 9. CDR3 in amino acids: CASTLQGAVHEQYF. The CDR3 DNA is TGTGCCAGCACCCTACAGGGGGCGGTCCACGAGCAGTACTTC.

The V gene is TRBV5-6, the J gene TRBJ2-7; tentatively, D is TRBD2 (6 bases). Per germline, CDR1 SGHDT and CDR2 YYEEEE. Trimming took 0 bases from V and 1 from J, leaving 11 bases between them. The CDR3 is made up of 15 amino acids. CDR3: CASSLVLARSYEQYF. The CDR3 coding sequence is TGTGCCAGCAGCTTGGTTCTAGCGCGGTCCTACGAGCAGTACTTC.

The chain is built from TRBV20-1 and TRBJ2-3; 9 bases fit TRBD2. This CDR3 has 18 amino acids. Germline CDR1 DFQATT, CDR2 SNEGSKA (reference sequence). V lost 8 bases, J lost 0 bases, and 18 bases stayed unmatched. This chain's CDR3 is CSLRVISASGASTDTQYF. DNA for the CDR3: TGCAGTCTTAGAGTGATTTCGGCTAGCGGGGCAAGCACAGATACGCAGTATTTT.

To note about this clonotype: This may come from a read error, since a much larger clone is one base off. V is TRBV6-2 or TRBV6-3 and J is TRBJ1-2, with a weak D call TRBD1 (5 bases). Trimming pared 6 bases from V and 6 bases from J, leaving 17 bases between. Per the germline V gene, CDR1 is MNHEY and CDR2 is SVGEGT. This CDR3 is 14 amino acids long. The CDR3 region is CASSRRTRDHGYTF. For the CDR3, the DNA is TGTGCCAGCAGCAGGAGGACGCGGGACCATGGCTACACCTTC.

Turning to this clonotype: This may be a read error, as it is one base from a much larger clone. The chain is built from TRBV2 and TRBJ1-1; no firm D call. Trimming took off 4 bases at V and 3 bases at J, with 18 bases between the two ends. The CDR3 extends over 16 amino acids. Germline-derived CDR1 and CDR2 are SNHLY and FYNNEI. CDR3 bases: TGTGCCAGCAGTGGACTCCAGCCGGCTGGTGACACTGAAGCTTTCTTT. Protein sequence: CASSGLQPAGDTEAFF.

V gene TRBV27 combines with J gene TRBJ1-5; D might be TRBD1 (5 bases). The CDR3 is made up of 13 amino acids. The V gene lost 8 bases and the J gene lost 5 bases, with 13 bases spanning the gap. Germline CDR1 is MNHEY and CDR2 is SMNVEV (reference sequence). CDR3 bases: TGTGCCAGCGGGGGGGGTCGCTATCAGCCCCAGCATTTT. It translates to CASGGGRYQPQHF.

This clonotype was observed a handful of times. The chain links TRBV6-2 or TRBV6-3 to TRBJ2-7; a possible D gene is TRBD1 (5 bases). The V and J ends lost 7 bases and 2 bases respectively, with 12 bases between them. This CDR3 has 13 residues. Germline values: CDR1 MNHEY, CDR2 SVGEGT. The CDR3 spells CASTKTAPYEQYF. The CDR3 region has the DNA TGTGCCAGCACCAAGACAGCTCCCTACGAGCAGTACTTC.

This clonotype came up a few times. This rearrangement joins TRBV14 to TRBJ2-2; maybe TRBD2 (5 bases). This CDR3 is 18 amino acids long. Germline CDR1 reads SGHDN; CDR2 reads FVKESK. Trimming shortened V by 2 bases and J by 4 bases, and 20 bases separated the two germline ends. In DNA form, the CDR3 reads TGTGCCAGCAGCCAACGAGGGCCCGGGTCTTCTCCCACCGGGGAGCTGTTTTTT. It encodes CASSQRGPGSSPTGELFF.

This clonotype was picked up many times. The V call is TRBV29-1, the J call TRBJ1-1, with 8 bases identical to TRBD1. V lost 7 bases, J lost 1 base, and 5 bases stayed unmatched. The CDR3 covers 13 residues. In germline, CDR1 is SQVTM, CDR2 ANQGSEA. Here the CDR3 DNA reads TGCAGCGGTGGGACAGGACCGAACACTGAAGCTTTCTTT. Translated: CSGGTGPNTEAFF.